This T cell receptor (beta chain) emerged from a study of cytomegalovirus exposure and HLA in healthy donors. Trimming stripped 8 bases from V and 1 base from J, with 10 bases between. The CDR3 consists of 13 residues. The germline V gene encodes CDR1 LNHDA and CDR2 SQIVND (reference sequence). PCR was performed using 60 Vbeta and 13 Jbeta primers. The table came from immunoSEQ multiplex PCR; TCRdb's copy has only in-frame clones and leaves some out. The sample yields about 150,000 clones, approximately 80% seen once. Study findings and constraints: Within a later analysis, the majority of CMV-associated TCR beta chains appeared HLA-restricted. A list of 150 or so TCR beta chains associated with cytomegalovirus was given.

This clone has only one observation. Antigen: not known. This rearrangement joins TRBV19 to TRBJ2-3, with D unclear. The TCR was taken from a woman aged 40-49 years in good health and CMV-seropositive. The sample comprised PBMCs. The CDR3 nucleotides are TGTGCCAGTTCTGACACGGGCACAGATACGCAGTATTTT. It encodes CASSDTGTDTQYF.